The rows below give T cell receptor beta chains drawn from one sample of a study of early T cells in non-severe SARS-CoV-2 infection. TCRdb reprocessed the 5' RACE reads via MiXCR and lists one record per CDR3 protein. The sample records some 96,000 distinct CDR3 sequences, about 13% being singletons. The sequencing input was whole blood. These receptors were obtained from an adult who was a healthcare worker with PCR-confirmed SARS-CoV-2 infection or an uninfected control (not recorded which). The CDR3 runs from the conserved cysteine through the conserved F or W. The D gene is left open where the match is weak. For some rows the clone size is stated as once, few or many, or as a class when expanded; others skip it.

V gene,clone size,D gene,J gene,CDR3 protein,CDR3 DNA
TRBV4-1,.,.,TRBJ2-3,CASSQPQDTQYF,TGCGCCAGCAGCCAACCCCAAGATACGCAGTATTTT
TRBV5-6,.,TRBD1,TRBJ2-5,CATRGRGQQETQYF,TGTGCCACCCGCGGAAGGGGGCAGCAAGAGACCCAGTACTTC
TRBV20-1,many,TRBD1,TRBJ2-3,CSARDPTGSKDTQYF,TGCAGTGCTAGAGACCCGACAGGGTCGAAGGATACGCAGTATTTT
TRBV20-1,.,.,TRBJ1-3,CSARTGNTIYF,TGCAGTGCTAGGACTGGAAACACCATATATTTT
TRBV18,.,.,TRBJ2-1,CVSSPRALIYNEQFF,TGTGTCAGCTCACCACGGGCCTTGATCTACAATGAGCAGTTCTTC
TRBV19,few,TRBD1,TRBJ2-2,CASSVDRGHGELFF,TGTGCCAGTAGTGTGGACAGGGGACACGGGGAGCTGTTTTTT
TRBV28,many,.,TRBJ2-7,CAISRGRPHEQYF,TGTGCCATCTCCCGAGGTCGGCCCCACGAGCAGTACTTC
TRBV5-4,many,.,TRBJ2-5,CASSHRRGGDETQYF,TGTGCCAGCAGCCACCGGAGGGGGGGCGATGAGACCCAGTACTTC
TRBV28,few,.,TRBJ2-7,CAIRSPATYEQYF,TGTGCCATCAGAAGCCCGGCCACCTACGAGCAGTACTTC
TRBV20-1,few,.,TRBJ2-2,CSAPQGMSTGELFF,TGCAGTGCTCCCCAGGGGATGAGCACCGGGGAGCTGTTTTTT
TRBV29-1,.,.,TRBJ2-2,CSVGQLNTGELFF,TGCAGCGTGGGACAACTCAACACCGGGGAGCTGTTTTTT
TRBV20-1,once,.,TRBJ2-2,CSAKRQGGDTGELFF,TGCAGTGCTAAGCGACAGGGAGGGGACACCGGGGAGCTGTTTTTT
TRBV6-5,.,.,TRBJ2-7,CASSYTGRLEDEQYF,TGTGCCAGCAGTTACACCGGACGCCTCGAGGACGAGCAGTACTTC
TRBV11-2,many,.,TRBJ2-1,CASSSPRGGLNEQFF,TGTGCCAGCAGTTCGCCCAGGGGGGGTCTCAATGAGCAGTTCTTC
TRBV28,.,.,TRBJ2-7,CATWRDREAYEQYF,TGTGCCACATGGAGGGACCGCGAAGCCTACGAGCAGTACTTC
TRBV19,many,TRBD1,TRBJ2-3,CASAGQGAADTQYF,TGTGCCAGTGCTGGACAGGGGGCGGCAGATACGCAGTATTTT
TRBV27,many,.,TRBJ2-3,CASSGDTGIRTDTQYF,TGTGCCAGCAGTGGGGATACAGGGATCCGGACAGATACGCAGTATTTT
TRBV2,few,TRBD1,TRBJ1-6,CASRVTGGNSPLHF,TGTGCCAGCAGGGTCACAGGGGGCAATTCACCCCTCCACTTT
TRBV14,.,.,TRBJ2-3,CASSQKRVRRDQDTQYF,TGTGCCAGCAGCCAGAAGCGGGTTCGCAGGGACCAAGATACGCAGTATTTT
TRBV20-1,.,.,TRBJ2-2,CSANTGNTGELFF,TGCAGTGCTAATACAGGGAACACCGGGGAGCTGTTTTTT
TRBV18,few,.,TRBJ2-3,CASSLLDTQYF,TGTGCCAGCTCACTGTTAGATACGCAGTATTTT
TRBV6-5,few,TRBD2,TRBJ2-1,CASSRGGNEQFF,TGTGCCAGCAGTCGGGGGGGGAATGAGCAGTTCTTC
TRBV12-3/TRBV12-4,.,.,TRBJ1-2,CASSLGGTAYGYTF,TGTGCCAGCAGTTTGGGGGGGACCGCCTATGGCTACACCTTC
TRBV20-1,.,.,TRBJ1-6,CSAPQTGGYNSPLHF,TGCAGTGCCCCCCAGACAGGCGGGTATAATTCACCCCTCCACTTT
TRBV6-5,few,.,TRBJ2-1,CASRADRAGNNEQFF,TGTGCCAGCAGGGCTGACAGGGCGGGAAACAATGAGCAGTTCTTC
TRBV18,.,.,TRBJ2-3,CASSSATDTQYF,TGTGCCAGCTCATCGGCCACAGATACGCAGTATTTT
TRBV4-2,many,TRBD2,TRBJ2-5,CASSRGTSGYQETQYF,TGTGCCAGCAGCCGAGGGACTAGCGGATACCAAGAGACCCAGTACTTC
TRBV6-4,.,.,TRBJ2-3,CASSQADGDTQYF,TGTGCCAGCAGCCAGGCGGACGGAGATACGCAGTATTTT
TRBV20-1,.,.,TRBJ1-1,CSARDAGRPMNTEAFF,TGCAGTGCTAGAGATGCGGGCAGACCCATGAACACTGAAGCTTTCTTT
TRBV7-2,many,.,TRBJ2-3,CASSLGPPLRGQYF,TGTGCCAGCAGCTTAGGCCCTCCCCTGAGGGGGCAGTATTTT
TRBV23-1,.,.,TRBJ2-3,CASSPQLGQSSTDTQYF,TGCGCCAGCAGCCCGCAGCTAGGACAGTCTAGCACAGATACGCAGTATTTT
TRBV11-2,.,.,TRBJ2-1,CASRRIASGGVLAYNEQFF,TGTGCCAGCAGACGAATTGCCTCGGGGGGCGTGCTAGCCTACAATGAGCAGTTCTTC